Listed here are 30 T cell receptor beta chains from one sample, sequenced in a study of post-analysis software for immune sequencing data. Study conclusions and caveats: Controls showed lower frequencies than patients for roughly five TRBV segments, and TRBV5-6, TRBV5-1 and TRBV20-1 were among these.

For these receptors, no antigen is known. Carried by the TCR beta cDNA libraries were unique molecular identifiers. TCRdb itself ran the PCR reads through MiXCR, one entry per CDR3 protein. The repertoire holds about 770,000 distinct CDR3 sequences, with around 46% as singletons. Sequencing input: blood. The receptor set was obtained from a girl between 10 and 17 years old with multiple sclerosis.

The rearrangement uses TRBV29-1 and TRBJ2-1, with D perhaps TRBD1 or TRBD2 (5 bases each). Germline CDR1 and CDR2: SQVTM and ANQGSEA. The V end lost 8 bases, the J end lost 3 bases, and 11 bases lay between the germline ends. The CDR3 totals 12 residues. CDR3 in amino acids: CSKRGYYNEQFF. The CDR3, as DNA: TGCAGCAAGAGGGGTTACTACAATGAGCAGTTCTTC.

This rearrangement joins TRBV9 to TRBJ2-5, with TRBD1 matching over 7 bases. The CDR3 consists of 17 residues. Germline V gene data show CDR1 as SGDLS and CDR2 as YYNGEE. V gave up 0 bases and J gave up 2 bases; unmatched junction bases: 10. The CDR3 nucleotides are TGTGCCAGCAGCGTAGCGGCTGGGGGACAGCTACAAGAGACCCAGTACTTC. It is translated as CASSVAAGGQLQETQYF.

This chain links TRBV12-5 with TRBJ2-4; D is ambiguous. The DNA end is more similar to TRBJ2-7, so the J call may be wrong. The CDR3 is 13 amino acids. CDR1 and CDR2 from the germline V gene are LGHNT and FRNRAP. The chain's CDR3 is CASGLEGPYEQYF. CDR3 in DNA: TGTGCTAGTGGTTTGGAGGGCCCCTACGAGCAGTACTTC.

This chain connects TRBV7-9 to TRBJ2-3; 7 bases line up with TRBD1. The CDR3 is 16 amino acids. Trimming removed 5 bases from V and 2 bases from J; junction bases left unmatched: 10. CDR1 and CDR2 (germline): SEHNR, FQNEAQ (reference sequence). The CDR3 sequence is CASSLSPTGNTDTQYF. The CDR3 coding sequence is TGTGCCAGCAGCCTTAGTCCGACAGGGAACACAGATACGCAGTATTTT.

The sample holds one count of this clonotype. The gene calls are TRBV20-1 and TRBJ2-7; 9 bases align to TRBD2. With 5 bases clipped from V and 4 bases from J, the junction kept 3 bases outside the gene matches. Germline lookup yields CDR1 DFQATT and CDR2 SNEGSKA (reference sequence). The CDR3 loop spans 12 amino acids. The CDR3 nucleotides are TGCAGTGCTGCGACTAGCGGATACGAGCAGTACTTC. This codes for CSAATSGYEQYF.

CDR3 coding DNA: TGCGCCAGCAGCTTGGGACAGGGGATGGTCTACGAGCAGTACTTC. Protein: CASSLGQGMVYEQYF. This sequence joins TRBV5-1 and TRBJ2-7; 8 bases line up with TRBD1. V lost 0 bases, J lost 3 bases, and 5 bases stayed unmatched. This CDR3 spans 15 amino acids. Germline assignment: CDR1 SGHRS and CDR2 YFSETQ.

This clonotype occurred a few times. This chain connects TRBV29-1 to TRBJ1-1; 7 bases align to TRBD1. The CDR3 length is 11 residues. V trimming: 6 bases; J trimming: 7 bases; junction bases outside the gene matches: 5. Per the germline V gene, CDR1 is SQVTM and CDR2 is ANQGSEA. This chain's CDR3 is CSVSGGNEAFF. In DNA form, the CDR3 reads TGCAGCGTCTCAGGGGGGAATGAAGCTTTCTTT.

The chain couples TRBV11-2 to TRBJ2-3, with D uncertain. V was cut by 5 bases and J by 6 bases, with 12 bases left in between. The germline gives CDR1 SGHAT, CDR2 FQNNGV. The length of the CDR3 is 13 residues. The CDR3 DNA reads TGTGCCAGCAGCCCCGAGAGTGTCGATACGCAGTATTTT. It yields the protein CASSPESVDTQYF.

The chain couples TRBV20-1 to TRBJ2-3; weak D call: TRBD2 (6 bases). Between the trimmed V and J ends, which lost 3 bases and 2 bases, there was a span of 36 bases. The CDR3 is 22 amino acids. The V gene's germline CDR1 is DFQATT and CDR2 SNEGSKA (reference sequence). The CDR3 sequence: CSASARDAASAPTTKVTDTQYF. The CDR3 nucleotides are TGCAGTGCTAGTGCTAGGGATGCAGCTAGCGCGCCCACCACAAAAGTCACAGATACGCAGTATTTT.

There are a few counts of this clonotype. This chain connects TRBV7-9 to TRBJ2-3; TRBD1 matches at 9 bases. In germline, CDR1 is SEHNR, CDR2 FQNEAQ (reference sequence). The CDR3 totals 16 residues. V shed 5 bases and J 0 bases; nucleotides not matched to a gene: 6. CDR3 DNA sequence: TGTGCCAGCAGCCCACAGGGGGCCCCCAGCACAGATACGCAGTATTTT. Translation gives CASSPQGAPSTDTQYF.

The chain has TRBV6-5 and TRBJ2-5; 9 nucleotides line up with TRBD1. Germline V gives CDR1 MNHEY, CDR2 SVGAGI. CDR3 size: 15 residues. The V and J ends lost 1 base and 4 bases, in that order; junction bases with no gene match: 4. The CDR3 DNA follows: TGTGCCAGCAGTTACTACAGGGGGCGGGGAGAGACCCAGTACTTC. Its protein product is CASSYYRGRGETQYF.

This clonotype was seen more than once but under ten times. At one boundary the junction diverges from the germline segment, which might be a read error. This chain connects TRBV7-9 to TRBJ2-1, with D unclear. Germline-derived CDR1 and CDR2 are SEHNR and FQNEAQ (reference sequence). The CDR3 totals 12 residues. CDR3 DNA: TGTGCCAGCAGTCCAGGACCAGATGAGCGGTTCTTC. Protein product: CASSPGPDERFF.

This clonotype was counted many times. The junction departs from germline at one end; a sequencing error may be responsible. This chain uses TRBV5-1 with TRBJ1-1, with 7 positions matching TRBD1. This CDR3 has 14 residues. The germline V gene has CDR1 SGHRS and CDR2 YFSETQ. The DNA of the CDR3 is TGTGCCAGCAGCCCCGGGACAGCGAACACTGAAGCTTTCTTT. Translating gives CASSPGTANTEAFF.

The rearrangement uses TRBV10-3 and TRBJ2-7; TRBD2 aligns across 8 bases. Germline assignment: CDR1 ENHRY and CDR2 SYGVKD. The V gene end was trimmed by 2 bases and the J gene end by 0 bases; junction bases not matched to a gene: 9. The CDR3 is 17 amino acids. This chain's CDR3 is CAISEPPTSGSSYEQYF. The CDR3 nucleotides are TGTGCCATCAGTGAGCCACCCACTAGCGGTAGCTCCTACGAGCAGTACTTC.

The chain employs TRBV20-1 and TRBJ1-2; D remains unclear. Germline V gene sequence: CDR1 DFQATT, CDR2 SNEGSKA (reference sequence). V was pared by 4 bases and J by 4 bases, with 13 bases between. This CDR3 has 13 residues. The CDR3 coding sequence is TGCAGTGCTATACACAGCACTTCCTATGGCTACACCTTC. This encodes CSAIHSTSYGYTF.

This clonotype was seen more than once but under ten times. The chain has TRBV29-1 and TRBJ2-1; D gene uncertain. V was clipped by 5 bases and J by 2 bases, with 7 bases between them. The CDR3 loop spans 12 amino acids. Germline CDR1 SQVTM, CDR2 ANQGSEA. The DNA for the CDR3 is TGCAGCGTTTACCGGGCCTACAATGAGCAGTTCTTC. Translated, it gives CSVYRAYNEQFF.

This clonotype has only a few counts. CDR3 region: CASSGRSNEKLFF. CDR3 DNA sequence: TGTGCCAGTAGCGGGAGAAGTAATGAAAAACTGTTTTTT. The rearrangement uses TRBV19 and TRBJ1-4; D not certain. The V gene's germline CDR1 is LNHDA and CDR2 SQIVND (reference sequence). Trimming shortened V by 6 bases and J by 4 bases, and 9 bases separated the two germline ends. This CDR3 is built from 13 residues.

CDR3 DNA sequence: TGTGCCAGCAGCCGGGCGGGGCAGGACCTTAGAAGTAATCAGCCCCAGCATTTT. Translating gives CASSRAGQDLRSNQPQHF. This rearrangement joins TRBV11-2 to TRBJ1-5; perhaps TRBD1 as D (5 bases). This CDR3 is 18 amino acids long. The ends were cut back, 5 bases at V and 4 bases at J, with 24 bases in the middle. CDR1 is SGHAT and CDR2 is FQNNGV in the germline V gene.

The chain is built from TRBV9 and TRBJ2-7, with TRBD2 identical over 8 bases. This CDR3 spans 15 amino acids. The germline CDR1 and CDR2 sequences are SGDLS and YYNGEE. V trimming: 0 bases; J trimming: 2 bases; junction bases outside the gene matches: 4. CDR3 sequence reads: CASSVGVAGTYEQYF. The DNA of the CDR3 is TGTGCCAGCAGCGTAGGGGTAGCGGGAACCTACGAGCAGTACTTC.

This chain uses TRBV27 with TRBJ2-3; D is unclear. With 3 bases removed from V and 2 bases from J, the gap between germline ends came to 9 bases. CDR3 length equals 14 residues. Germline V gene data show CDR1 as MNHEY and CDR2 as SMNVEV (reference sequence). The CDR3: CASSFAYNTDTQYF. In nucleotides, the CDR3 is TGTGCCAGCAGTTTCGCCTATAACACAGATACGCAGTATTTT.

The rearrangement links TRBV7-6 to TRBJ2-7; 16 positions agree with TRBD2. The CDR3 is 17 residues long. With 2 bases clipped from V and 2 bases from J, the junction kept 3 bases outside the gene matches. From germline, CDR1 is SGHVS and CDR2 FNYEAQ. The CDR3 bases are TGTGCCAGCAGCTTATCAGGGACTAGCGGGAGGGCCTACGAGCAGTACTTC. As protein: CASSLSGTSGRAYEQYF.

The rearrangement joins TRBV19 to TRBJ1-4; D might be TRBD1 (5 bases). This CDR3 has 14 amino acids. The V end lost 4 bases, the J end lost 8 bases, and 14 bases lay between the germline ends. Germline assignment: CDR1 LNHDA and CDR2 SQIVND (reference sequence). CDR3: CASSRDVGREKLFF. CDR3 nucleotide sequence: TGTGCCAGTAGTAGGGACGTGGGCAGGGAAAAACTGTTTTTT.

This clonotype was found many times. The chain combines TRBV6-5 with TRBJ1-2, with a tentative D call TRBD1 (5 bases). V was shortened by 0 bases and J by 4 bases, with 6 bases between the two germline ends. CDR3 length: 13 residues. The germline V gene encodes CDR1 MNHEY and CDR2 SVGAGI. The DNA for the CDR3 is TGTGCCAGCAGTTACTCCGACAGCTATGGCTACACCTTC. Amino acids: CASSYSDSYGYTF.

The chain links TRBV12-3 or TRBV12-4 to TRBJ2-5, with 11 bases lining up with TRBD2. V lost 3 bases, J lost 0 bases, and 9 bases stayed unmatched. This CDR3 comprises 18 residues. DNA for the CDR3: TGTGCCAGCAGTTTTCAGACTAGCGGGAACACGAACCAAGAGACCCAGTACTTC. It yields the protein CASSFQTSGNTNQETQYF.

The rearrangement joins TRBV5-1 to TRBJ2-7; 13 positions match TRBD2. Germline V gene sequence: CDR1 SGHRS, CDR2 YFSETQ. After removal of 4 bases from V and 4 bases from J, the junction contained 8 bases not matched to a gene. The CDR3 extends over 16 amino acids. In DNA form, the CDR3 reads TGCGCCAGCAGCCCTATCCTGACTAGCGGGAGGTACGAGCAGTACTTC. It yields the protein CASSPILTSGRYEQYF. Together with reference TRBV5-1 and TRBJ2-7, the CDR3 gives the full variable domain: KAGVTQTPRYLIKTRGQQVTLSCSPISGHRSVSWYQQTPGQGLQFLFEYFSETQRNKGNFPGRFSGRQFSNSRSEMNVSTLELGDSALYLCASSPILTSGRYEQYFGPGTRLTVT.

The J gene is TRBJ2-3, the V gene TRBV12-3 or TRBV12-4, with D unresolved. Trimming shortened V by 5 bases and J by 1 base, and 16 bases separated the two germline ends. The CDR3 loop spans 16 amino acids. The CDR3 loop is CASSLGWDLGTDTQYF. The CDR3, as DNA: TGTGCCAGCAGTCTCGGATGGGATTTAGGCACAGATACGCAGTATTTT.

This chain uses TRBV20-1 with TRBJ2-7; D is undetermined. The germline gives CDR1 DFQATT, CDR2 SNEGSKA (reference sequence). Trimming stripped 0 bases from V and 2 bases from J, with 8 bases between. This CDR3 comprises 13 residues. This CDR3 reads CSARDLRPYEQYF. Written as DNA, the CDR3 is TGCAGTGCTAGAGATTTGCGGCCCTACGAGCAGTACTTC.

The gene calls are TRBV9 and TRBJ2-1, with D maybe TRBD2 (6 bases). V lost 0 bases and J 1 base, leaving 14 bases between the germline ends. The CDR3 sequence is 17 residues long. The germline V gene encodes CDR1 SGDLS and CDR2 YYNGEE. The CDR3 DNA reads TGTGCCAGCAGCGTAGGGCCAACTAGCAGATCCTACAATGAGCAGTTCTTC. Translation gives CASSVGPTSRSYNEQFF.

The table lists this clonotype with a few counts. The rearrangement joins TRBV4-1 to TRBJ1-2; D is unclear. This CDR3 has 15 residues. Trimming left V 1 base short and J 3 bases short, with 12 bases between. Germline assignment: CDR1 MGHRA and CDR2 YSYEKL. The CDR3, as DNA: TGCGCCAGCAGCCAAGTGGGGTCGGTGGACTATGGCTACACCTTC. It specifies CASSQVGSVDYGYTF.

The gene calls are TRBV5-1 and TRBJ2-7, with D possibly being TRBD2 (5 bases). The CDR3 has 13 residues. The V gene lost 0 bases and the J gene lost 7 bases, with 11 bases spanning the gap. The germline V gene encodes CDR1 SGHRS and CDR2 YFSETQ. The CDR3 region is CASSLGGLREQYF. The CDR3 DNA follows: TGCGCCAGCAGCTTGGGAGGGCTAAGGGAGCAGTACTTC.